Presented here are 18 T cell receptor beta chains from one specimen sequenced in a study of shared clonotypes between healthy human individuals (dated by TCRdb to 2018 to 2020). The library was prepared using the immunoSEQ multiplex PCR assay. What TCRdb holds here is the immuneACCESS table cut down to in-frame rearrangements. Part of the clones is not present; checked against another copy, under half of the missing clones reflect an unresolved V gene, and the others are unexplained. Across this sample there are 2 million to 3 million clones, with roughly 93% seen only once. Approximately 0.36% of the sample lies in the top ten. Sequencing input: naive CD4+ T cells from PBMCs. The cell subset or site label corresponds to: CD45RA+ positively selected. These receptors came from a man in his late teens or twenties in good health. Some clones in this sample may be carry-over from other donors' samples.

This chain connects TRBV5-5 to TRBJ1-5; the D is unclear. The CDR3 runs 14 residues. Looked up from germline, CDR1 is SGHKS and CDR2 is YYEKEE (reference sequence). Trimming took 4 bases from V and 0 from J, leaving 8 bases between them. CDR3 protein: CASSPGSSNQPQHF. The CDR3 region has the DNA TGTGCCAGCAGCCCAGGCAGTAGCAATCAGCCCCAGCATTTT.

As to this clone: Other DNA sequences of this sample code for an identical CDR3. V gene TRBV5-1 combines with J gene TRBJ2-7; a possible D gene is TRBD2 (6 bases). Per the germline V gene, CDR1 is SGHRS and CDR2 is YFSETQ. V was clipped by 4 bases and J by 2 bases, with 13 bases between them. The CDR3 has 14 residues. The chain's CDR3 is CASSLGGGTYEQYF. CDR3 nucleotides: TGCGCCAGCAGCCTCGGTGGGGGGACCTACGAGCAGTACTTC.

This rearrangement joins TRBV6-6 to TRBJ2-7, with D possibly being TRBD1 or TRBD2 (5 bases each). Trimming removed 4 bases at V and 0 bases at J, with 13 bases between. Germline CDR1 is MNHNY and CDR2 is SVGAGI (reference sequence). CDR3 length: 15 amino acids. The chain's CDR3 is CASSSGTASSYEQYF. Here the CDR3 DNA reads TGTGCCAGCAGTTCCGGGACGGCAAGCTCCTACGAGCAGTACTTC.

Remarks on this clone: The same CDR3 also results from other DNA sequences found in this sample. The rearrangement uses TRBV5-1 and TRBJ2-1; 10 bases match TRBD2. The CDR3 is made up of 15 amino acids. V shed 0 bases and J 5 bases; nucleotides not matched to a gene: 2. Germline V CDR1 and CDR2: SGHRS, YFSETQ. CDR3 sequence: CASSLVLAGNNEQFF. CDR3 sequence (DNA): TGCGCCAGCAGCTTGGTACTAGCGGGGAACAATGAGCAGTTCTTC.

The chain links TRBV5-6 to TRBJ1-1; D might be TRBD1 (5 bases). V lost 3 bases to trimming and J lost 4 bases, with 16 bases between them. Germline loops: CDR1 SGHDT, CDR2 YYEEEE. The CDR3 covers 15 residues. The CDR3, as DNA: TGTGCCAGCAGCTCCCTCACAGCGAGGGGCACTGAAGCTTTCTTT. Translated, it gives CASSSLTARGTEAFF.

The rearrangement uses TRBV27 and TRBJ2-5; D gene ambiguous. Trimming pared 2 bases from V and 5 bases from J, leaving 12 bases between. The CDR3 is 14 residues long. The germline V gene has CDR1 MNHEY and CDR2 SMNVEV (reference sequence). Written as DNA, the CDR3 is TGTGCCAGCAGTTTAGGTTGGGGTGGCGAGACCCAGTACTTC. Translation gives CASSLGWGGETQYF.

The rearrangement uses TRBV7-9 and TRBJ1-1; no reliable D call. V gave up 8 bases and J gave up 5 bases, with 15 bases separating them. This CDR3 comprises 13 residues. Germline assignment: CDR1 SEHNR and CDR2 FQNEAQ (reference sequence). The CDR3 protein is CASSPQRETEAFF. CDR3 nucleotides: TGTGCCAGCTCCCCCCAGCGTGAGACTGAAGCTTTCTTT. Full variable domain (rest looked up from reference TRBV7-9 and TRBJ1-1): DTGVSQNPRHKITKRGQNVTFRCDPISEHNRLYWYRQTLGQGPEFLTYFQNEAQLEKSRLLSDRFSAERPKGSFSTLEIQRTEQGDSAMYLCASSPQRETEAFFGQGTRLTVV.

In this sample, this clone turned up once. The chain is built from TRBV4-3 and TRBJ1-2; D not certain. Trimming took off 4 bases at V and 1 base at J, with 13 bases between the two ends. The CDR3 has 15 amino acids. Germline V gene lookup returns CDR1 LGHNA and CDR2 YSLEER. CDR3 coding DNA: TGCGCCAGCAGCCCCCAGGTGGTCAGTAACTATGGCTACACCTTC. It specifies CASSPQVVSNYGYTF.

The gene calls are TRBV19 and TRBJ1-2; 7 positions match TRBD1. This CDR3 spans 15 amino acids. Unmatched junction bases numbered 15, after V lost 10 bases and J lost 4 bases. Per the germline V gene, CDR1 is LNHDA and CDR2 is SQIVND (reference sequence). The CDR3 reads CATFVGTDGSYGYTF. CDR3 nucleotide sequence: TGTGCCACCTTTGTCGGGACAGACGGATCCTATGGCTACACCTTC.

This clone occurred a few times. Other DNA sequences within the sample encode an identical CDR3. The chain recombines TRBV2 with TRBJ1-5, with no clear D. The ends were cut back, 2 bases at V and 7 bases at J, with 6 bases in the middle. Germline V CDR1 and CDR2: SNHLY, FYNNEI. The CDR3 has 12 residues. CDR3 DNA sequence: TGTGCCAGCAGTGAAAACGGGCAGCCCCAGCATTTT. The encoded protein is CASSENGQPQHF.

The rearrangement uses TRBV29-1 and TRBJ2-1; D may be TRBD2 (5 bases). Germline assignment: CDR1 SQVTM and CDR2 ANQGSEA. There are 14 residues in the CDR3. V was clipped by 7 bases and J by 9 bases, with 22 bases between them. The CDR3 protein is CSAMNLRETGEQFF. The CDR3 DNA is TGCAGCGCCATGAACCTCCGGGAAACTGGTGAGCAGTTCTTC.

This chain uses TRBV2 with TRBJ2-7; TRBD2 aligns across 10 bases. The V and J ends lost 7 bases and 3 bases, in that order; junction bases with no gene match: 9. The CDR3 loop spans 15 amino acids. Per the germline V gene, CDR1 is SNHLY and CDR2 is FYNNEI. CDR3 sequence (DNA): TGTGCCAGCACCCAGGGAGCGGGAGGGAGCTACGAGCAGTACTTC. As protein: CASTQGAGGSYEQYF.

The genes are TRBV9 and TRBJ1-3; TRBD1 might be the D (5 bases). Deletions cut 0 bases from V and 2 bases from J, with 15 bases between. In germline, CDR1 is SGDLS, CDR2 YYNGEE. The CDR3 totals 17 residues. The CDR3, as DNA: TGTGCCAGCAGCGTAGTGGGCACCGAGGGGACTGGAAACACCATATATTTT. It yields the protein CASSVVGTEGTGNTIYF.

This sequence joins TRBV28 and TRBJ2-7; 8 positions agree with TRBD1. The CDR3 totals 14 residues. With V trimmed by 4 bases and J by 3 bases, 5 bases remained unmatched. The germline V gene has CDR1 MDHEN and CDR2 SYDVKM. CDR3 nucleotide sequence: TGTGCCAGCAGTTCCTTTACAGGGGGCTACGAGCAGTACTTC. This encodes CASSSFTGGYEQYF.

The chain links TRBV2 to TRBJ2-3; D perhaps matches TRBD1 (6 bases). Between the trimmed V and J ends, which lost 5 bases and 2 bases, there was a span of 14 bases. The CDR3 spans 15 residues. Germline V gene sequence: CDR1 SNHLY, CDR2 FYNNEI. CDR3 sequence reads: CASSHRDRTTDTQYF. CDR3 nucleotide sequence: TGTGCCAGCAGTCACAGGGACCGAACCACAGATACGCAGTATTTT.

The chain uses TRBV7-3 and TRBJ2-3, with D perhaps TRBD2 (6 bases). The CDR3 extends over 17 amino acids. Per the germline V gene, CDR1 is SGHTA and CDR2 is FQGTGA. V was clipped by 1 base and J by 1 base, with 15 bases between them. CDR3 in DNA: TGTGCCAGCAGCTTAAAGGGTCGCCCGGGGGGCACAGATACGCAGTATTTT. As protein: CASSLKGRPGGTDTQYF.

The chain combines TRBV7-9 with TRBJ1-3, with a tentative D call TRBD1 (5 bases). Germline V gives CDR1 SEHNR, CDR2 FQNEAQ (reference sequence). Trimming stripped 0 bases from V and 0 bases from J, with 6 bases between. The CDR3 consists of 15 residues. CDR3 sequence: CASSLARASGNTIYF. CDR3 sequence (DNA): TGTGCCAGCAGCTTAGCCAGGGCCTCTGGAAACACCATATATTTT.

This chain connects TRBV28 to TRBJ1-2, with TRBD1 matching 7 bases. The V and J ends lost 7 bases and 1 base, in that order; junction bases with no gene match: 15. CDR3 size: 17 residues. Germline V CDR1 and CDR2: MDHEN, SYDVKM. CDR3 in amino acids: CASTPGDSTSFNYGYTF. CDR3 nucleotides: TGTGCCAGCACCCCAGGGGACAGTACATCCTTTAACTATGGCTACACCTTC.